This T cell receptor (beta chain) was identified during a study of OX40 agonist ivuxolimab in advanced cancers. The CDR3 runs 15 residues. CDR1 is MRHNA, CDR2 SNTAGT, per germline. Trimming at V came to 5 bases and at J to 7 bases, leaving 7 bases not matched to a gene. Systemic immunosuppression or a history of autoimmune disease excluded patients. Overall study findings and caveats: At doses 0.1 to 3.0 mg/kg, CD4+ and CD8+ clones expanded. CD8+ T cells showed, on average, more clonal expansion than CD4+ cells.

With regard to this clone: The antigen is undetermined.

The repertoire was sequenced with immunoSEQ multiplex PCR; TCRdb's copy has only in-frame clones and lacks some. The sample has tens of thousands of clones, 88% seen once; the top ten hold roughly 8.1%. The TCR comes from an adult with an advanced solid tumor such as melanoma, head and neck, liver or kidney cancer. This chain joins TRBV6-4 and TRBJ2-1; 11 bases agree with TRBD1. The sequenced sample was CD4+ or CD8+ T cells sorted from blood, obtained in a trial of the OX40 agonist ivuxolimab. This CDR3 reads CASSSGTGGENEQFF. CDR3 sequence (DNA): TGTGCCAGCAGTTCCGGGACAGGGGGAGAAAATGAGCAGTTCTTC.